This paragraph covers one T cell receptor (beta chain) sequence. The J segment lost 7 bases and the V segment lost 5 bases, leaving 17 bases of the junction unmatched. This CDR3 is built from 17 residues. Looked up from germline, CDR1 is SGHRS and CDR2 is YFSETQ. How the authors handled the data: Amplification of reference gene primers provided the estimated nucleated cell counts. Here immunoSEQ multiplex PCR was the method, and the copy in TCRdb shows in-frame clones only, minus some. V and J calls plus clone size are reproduced from that table; the DNA served to infer D and trimming. The data show about 290,000 clones, about nine tenths seen once. This sample is part of a study of blood T cell repertoires in COVID-19. Study information: T cells, B-cell-depleted T cells, or PBMCs supplied cDNA or gDNA.

Participants spanned ages about 18 to 100 years and resided in 20 to 30 US areas. Two negative PCRs, clearance, or symptom resolution characterized the recovered Cohort 3 donors. Sequenced material: PBMCs or T cells enriched from blood (not recorded which). The rearrangement links TRBV5-1 to TRBJ1-4; 7 bases fit TRBD1. The clonotype comes from a woman in her forties who had recovered from COVID-19. CDR3 sequence reads: CASSPTPNRGLREKLFF. CDR3 sequence (DNA): TGCGCCAGCAGTCCTACTCCGAACAGGGGCCTTCGTGAAAAACTGTTTTTT. Supplemented by reference TRBV5-1 and TRBJ1-4, the full variable domain reads KAGVTQTPRYLIKTRGQQVTLSCSPISGHRSVSWYQQTPGQGLQFLFEYFSETQRNKGNFPGRFSGRQFSNSRSEMNVSTLELGDSALYLCASSPTPNRGLREKLFFGSGTQLSVL.